One sample yielded the 10 T cell receptor beta chains listed below, sequenced in a study of CD4 T cells in relation to SARS-CoV-2 and coronaviruses. The unexposed donors gave CD4+ T cells in 2011-2018, prior to COVID-19. CD4+ T cells were isolated from the cells after about nine days of culture. Some clones are missing from TCRdb's copy, which holds only in-frame ones; the method was immunoSEQ multiplex PCR. The sample lists 20,000 to 25,000 clones, over 70% seen once, with 16% in the top ten. Their antigen targets remain unknown. Sequenced material: CD4+ T cells from PBMCs, cultured in vitro. These receptors were taken from a human donor in good health.

The gene calls are TRBV19 and TRBJ2-5, with D perhaps given as TRBD1 or TRBD2 (5 bases each). Germline V lookup: CDR1 LNHDA, CDR2 SQIVND (reference sequence). This CDR3 is built from 12 residues. V was clipped by 4 bases and J by 3 bases, with 6 bases between them. The CDR3 here is CASSRGKETQYF. CDR3 DNA: TGTGCCAGTAGTAGGGGGAAAGAGACCCAGTACTTC.

The chain couples TRBV3-1 (or the pseudogene TRBV3-2) to TRBJ2-7; TRBD1 aligns across 8 bases. This CDR3 spans 15 amino acids. J lost 2 bases, V lost 8 bases, and 11 bases had no gene match. The germline V gene encodes CDR1 LGHDT and CDR2 YNNKEL (reference sequence). DNA of the CDR3: TGTGCCAGCGGGGTAGGGGACAGGAGTGCCTACGAGCAGTACTTC. Protein sequence: CASGVGDRSAYEQYF.

The rearrangement uses TRBV9 and TRBJ1-1, with D unclear. V lost 0 bases and J lost 1, with 7 bases in between. Germline CDR1 and CDR2: SGDLS and YYNGEE. This CDR3 has 14 residues. The CDR3 DNA sequence: TGTGCCAGCAGCGTAGTTACTAGGAACACTGAAGCTTTCTTT. As protein: CASSVVTRNTEAFF.

This clone was observed once. The chain employs TRBV6-5 and TRBJ2-5; D may be TRBD1 (6 bases). The germline CDR1 and CDR2 sequences are MNHEY and SVGAGI. V dropped 4 bases and J dropped 1 base, with 10 bases sitting between them. The CDR3 is 14 residues long. The CDR3 nucleotides are TGTGCCAGCAGTTTATCGGACAGCCAAGAGACCCAGTACTTC. Translating gives CASSLSDSQETQYF.

The chain's CDR3 is CASTPLSVSNQPQHF. CDR3 in DNA: TGTGCCAGTACCCCCTTGTCGGTTAGCAATCAGCCCCAGCATTTT. The chain is built from TRBV19 and TRBJ1-5; D gene unclear. CDR3 length: 15 amino acids. The germline V gene has CDR1 LNHDA and CDR2 SQIVND (reference sequence). V was clipped by 7 bases and J by 0 bases, with 13 bases between them.

The rearrangement joins TRBV4-1 to TRBJ2-2, with D possibly being TRBD2 (5 bases). This CDR3 has 16 residues. Trimming took 4 bases from V and 5 from J, leaving 17 bases between them. Per the germline V gene, CDR1 is MGHRA and CDR2 is YSYEKL. As DNA, the CDR3 is TGCGCCAGCAGCCTAGACGACACCCGGGGAACCGGGGAGCTGTTTTTT. As protein: CASSLDDTRGTGELFF.

The rearrangement links TRBV7-6 to TRBJ2-5; D may be TRBD1 or TRBD2 (5 bases each). V was pared by 5 bases and J by 2 bases, with 9 bases between. Germline-derived CDR1 and CDR2 are SGHVS and FNYEAQ. This CDR3 contains 13 residues. This CDR3 is CASSRGRQETQYF. The CDR3 nucleotides are TGTGCCAGCAGCAGGGGACGACAAGAGACCCAGTACTTC. The whole variable domain, filled in from reference TRBV7-6 and TRBJ2-5, reads GAGVSQSPRYKVTKRGQDVALRCDPISGHVSLYWYRQALGQGPEFLTYFNYEAQQDKSGLPNDRFSAERPEGSISTLTIQRTEQRDSAMYRCASSRGRQETQYFGPGTRLLVL.

This clone was detected only once. The chain combines TRBV3-1 (or the pseudogene TRBV3-2) with TRBJ1-2; D perhaps matches TRBD1 (6 bases). The CDR3 covers 14 residues. The V end lost 3 bases, the J end lost 2 bases, and 10 bases lay between the germline ends. Per the germline V gene, CDR1 is LGHDT and CDR2 is YNNKEL (reference sequence). The CDR3 coding sequence is TGTGCCAGCAGCCAGTCAGACAGGAACTATGGCTACACCTTC. This encodes CASSQSDRNYGYTF.

This chain links TRBV4-1 with TRBJ2-7; perhaps TRBD2 as D (5 bases). Germline CDR1 reads MGHRA; CDR2 reads YSYEKL. CDR3 length: 13 amino acids. The V gene lost 1 base and the J gene lost 4 bases, with 8 bases spanning the gap. The CDR3 spells CASSQGGHYEQYF. As DNA, the CDR3 is TGCGCCAGCAGCCAAGGAGGGCATTACGAGCAGTACTTC.

The V and J genes are TRBV19 and TRBJ2-1, with 12 bases identical to TRBD2. CDR3 size: 17 residues. The V gene end was trimmed by 3 bases and the J gene end by 3 bases; junction bases not matched to a gene: 6. Germline lookup yields CDR1 LNHDA and CDR2 SQIVND (reference sequence). The chain's CDR3 is CASSIGLAGGYYNEQFF. DNA for the CDR3: TGTGCCAGTAGTATTGGGCTAGCGGGAGGGTACTACAATGAGCAGTTCTTC. The full variable domain, its missing parts supplied by reference TRBV19 and TRBJ2-1, is DGGITQSPKYLFRKEGQNVTLSCEQNLNHDAMYWYRQDPGQGLRLIYYSQIVNDFQKGDIAEGYSVSREKKESFPLTVTSAQKNPTAFYLCASSIGLAGGYYNEQFFGPGTRLTVL.